This T cell receptor beta chain is from a study of blood T cells in healthy people across ages. PCR was performed a second time for 7 to 11 cycles using a sample-barcoded 5' primer and a J-beta primer mix. TCRdb analysed the 5' RACE reads with MiXCR anew, one entry per CDR3 protein. The table lists around 1,900,000 distinct CDR3 sequences, 30% to 40% of them singletons. CDR1 is SQVTM, CDR2 ANQGSEA, per germline. Germline trimming cut 7 bases from V and 2 bases from J; bases unmatched to any gene: 8. The CDR3 has 14 amino acids. This clonotype occurred a few times. V usage is TRBV29-1 and J usage is TRBJ2-7; 10 bases are a match to TRBD2. The sequenced sample was blood. The receptor comes from a human donor in good health. CDR3 in amino acids: CSASGTSAAYEQYF. The CDR3 nucleotides read TGCAGCGCATCCGGGACTAGCGCGGCCTACGAGCAGTACTTC.